This T cell receptor (beta chain) was retrieved from a study of immune cell composition in non-small cell lung cancer. Data came from immunoSEQ multiplex PCR; TCRdb stores just in-frame clones and leaves some out. Seen here are nearly 7,000 clones, 70% observed once, and the top ten hold about 4.1%. This clone was counted between two and nine times. V was pared by 4 bases and J by 4 bases, with 4 bases of the junction left unmatched. CDR1 and CDR2 from the germline V gene are MGHRA and YSYEKL. The CDR3 loop spans 13 amino acids. The source of this sequence is a human donor with non-small cell lung cancer. This sequence joins TRBV4-1 and TRBJ2-7, with 7 bases that match TRBD1. The sample comprised lung tumor tissue. The DNA of the CDR3 is TGCGCCAGCAGCCGGGACAGACAGTACGAGCAGTACTTC. This translates into CASSRDRQYEQYF.